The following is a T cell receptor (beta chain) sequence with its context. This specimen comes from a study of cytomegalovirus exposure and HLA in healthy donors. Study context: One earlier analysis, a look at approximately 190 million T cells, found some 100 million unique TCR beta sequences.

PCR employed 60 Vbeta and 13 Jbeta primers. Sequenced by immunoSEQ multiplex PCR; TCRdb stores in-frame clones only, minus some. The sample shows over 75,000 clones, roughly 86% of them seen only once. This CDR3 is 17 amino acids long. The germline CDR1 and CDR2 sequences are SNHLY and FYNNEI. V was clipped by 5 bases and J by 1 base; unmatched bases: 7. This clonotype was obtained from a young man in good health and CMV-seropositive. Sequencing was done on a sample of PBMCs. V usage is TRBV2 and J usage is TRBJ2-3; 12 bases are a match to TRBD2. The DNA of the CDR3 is TGTGCCAGCAGTCCGACTAGCGGGAGCAGGGGCACAGATACGCAGTATTTT. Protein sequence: CASSPTSGSRGTDTQYF.